This paragraph reports one T cell receptor (beta chain). Its target is not known. This entry comes from a study of cytomegalovirus exposure and HLA in healthy donors. The CDR3 covers 15 residues. V lost 6 bases and J 0 bases, leaving 15 bases between the germline ends. CDR1 is SGHDT and CDR2 is YYEEEE in the germline V gene. The primer mix had 60 Vbeta and 13 Jbeta primers. Here immunoSEQ multiplex PCR was the method, and the copy in TCRdb shows in-frame clones only, minus some. The table has 150,000 to 200,000 clones, approximately 77% seen once. Study-wide results and limits: Previous analysis showed most TCR beta V segments were productive about 87% or about 30% of the time. Roughly even sequencing depth across donors was the assumption behind the presence/absence analyses. A later analysis reported that several of the most significant clusters appeared to be linked to common viral pathogens, among them Epstein-Barr virus.

This TCR was recovered from a male donor in good health and CMV-seropositive. This rearrangement joins TRBV5-6 to TRBJ1-2; the D is unclear. Specimen: PBMCs. CDR3 amino acids: CASTLTGLANYGYTF. DNA of the CDR3: TGTGCCAGCACCTTAACCGGTTTAGCTAACTATGGCTACACCTTC.